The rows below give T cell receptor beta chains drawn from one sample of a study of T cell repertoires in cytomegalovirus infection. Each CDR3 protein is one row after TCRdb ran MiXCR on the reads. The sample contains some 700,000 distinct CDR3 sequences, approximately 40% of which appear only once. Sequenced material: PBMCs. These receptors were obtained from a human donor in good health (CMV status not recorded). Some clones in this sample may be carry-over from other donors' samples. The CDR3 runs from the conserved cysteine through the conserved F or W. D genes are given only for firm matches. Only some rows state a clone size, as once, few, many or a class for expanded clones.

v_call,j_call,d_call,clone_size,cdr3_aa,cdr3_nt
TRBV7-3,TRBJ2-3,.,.,CASSGYSGDITDTQYF,TGTGCCAGCAGCGGCTATTCGGGGGATATTACAGATACGCAGTATTTT
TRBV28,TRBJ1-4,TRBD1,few,CASRRPGQQNEKLFF,TGTGCCAGCAGACGGCCGGGACAGCAGAATGAAAAACTGTTTTTT
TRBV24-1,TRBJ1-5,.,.,CATSQGNSNQPQHF,TGTGCCACCAGTCAGGGGAATAGCAATCAGCCCCAGCATTTT
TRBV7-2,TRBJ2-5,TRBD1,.,CDSSADRGSRETQYF,TGTGACAGCAGCGCGGACAGGGGGTCTCGGGAGACCCAGTACTTC
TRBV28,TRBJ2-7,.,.,CASRNRAGSYEQYF,TGTGCCAGCAGGAATAGGGCAGGTAGCTACGAGCAGTACTTC
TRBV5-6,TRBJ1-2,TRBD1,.,CASSFAGTGGVYDYGYTF,TGTGCCAGCAGCTTCGCCGGGACAGGGGGCGTGTATGACTATGGCTACACCTTC
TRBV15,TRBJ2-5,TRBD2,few,CATSRDPLAGDTQYF,TGTGCCACCAGCAGAGATCCACTAGCGGGAGACACCCAGTACTTC
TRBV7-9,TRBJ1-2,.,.,CASSATGTDNYGYTF,TGTGCCAGCAGCGCGACCGGGACGGATAACTATGGCTACACCTTC
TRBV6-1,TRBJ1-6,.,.,CASSYDAGKYNSPLHF,TGTGCCAGCAGTTACGATGCGGGAAAATATAATTCACCCCTCCACTTT
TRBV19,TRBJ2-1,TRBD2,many,CASSLLAGGPGNEQFF,TGTGCCAGTAGTCTCCTAGCGGGAGGGCCCGGAAATGAGCAGTTCTTC
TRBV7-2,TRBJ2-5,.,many,CASSLQGNEKETQYF,TGTGCCAGCAGCTTACAGGGGAACGAGAAAGAGACCCAGTACTTC
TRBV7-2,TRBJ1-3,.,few,CASSYGPAGAGNTIYF,TGTGCCAGCAGCTACGGACCGGCAGGGGCTGGAAACACCATATATTTT